This TCR beta chain appears in the sequencing data of a study of CXCR3-negative and CXCR3-positive naive CD8 T cells. Across the study: Sequencing gave approximately 140 million TRB reads overall, about 1.5 +/- 0.3 million per library.

For this clonotype: Antigen: not known.

Every subset of CD8+ T cells was sorted in triplicate at 300,000 cells each. In germline, CDR1 is LNHNV, CDR2 YYDKDF (reference sequence). This CDR3 contains 14 residues. UMI-tagged TRB cDNA libraries were built via 5' RACE. Each CDR3 protein gets one entry in TCRdb, which reprocessed the 5' RACE reads and gives no DNA. This table lists some 120,000 distinct CDR3 sequences. General study findings and limits: Post-cryopreservation CXCR3 expression was partly diminished, and the bulk of assays employed fresh PBMCs. Greater hydrophobicity was found in TRB CDR3s of CXCR3-positive naive cells than of CXCR3-negative naive cells.

This chain connects TRBV15 to TRBJ2-7; the D gene TCRdb calls, TRBD1, cannot be checked with no DNA. The clonotype comes from a human donor in good health. Some clones in this sample may be carry-over from other donors' samples. Sequencing was done on a sample of naive CXCR3+ CD8+ T cells from blood. Indicated subset: CD45RO-CCR7+CD27+CD95- naive CD8+ T cells expressing CXCR3 (TNR3+). This CDR3 reads CATSRGRQGYEQYF.